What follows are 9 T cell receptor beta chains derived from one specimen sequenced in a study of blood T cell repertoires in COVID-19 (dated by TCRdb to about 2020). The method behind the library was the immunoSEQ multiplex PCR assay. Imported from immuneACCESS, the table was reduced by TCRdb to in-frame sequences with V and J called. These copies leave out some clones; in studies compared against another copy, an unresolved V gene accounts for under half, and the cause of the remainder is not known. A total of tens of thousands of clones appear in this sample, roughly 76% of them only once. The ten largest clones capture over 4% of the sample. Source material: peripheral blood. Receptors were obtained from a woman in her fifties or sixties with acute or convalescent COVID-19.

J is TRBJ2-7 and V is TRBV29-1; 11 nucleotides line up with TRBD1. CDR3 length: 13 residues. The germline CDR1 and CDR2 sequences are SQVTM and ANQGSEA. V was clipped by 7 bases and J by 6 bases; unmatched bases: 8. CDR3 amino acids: CSAGTGTGGEQYF. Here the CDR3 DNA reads TGCAGCGCTGGGACCGGGACAGGGGGCGAGCAGTACTTC.

The CDR3 loop is CASSRRQGDSPLHF. CDR3 coding DNA: TGTGCCAGCAGCCGTCGACAGGGGGACTCACCCCTCCACTTT. The rearrangement joins TRBV5-4 to TRBJ1-6, with 9 bases aligning to TRBD1. Per the germline V gene, CDR1 is SGHNT and CDR2 is YYREEE (reference sequence). The CDR3 totals 14 residues. V gave up 4 bases and J gave up 10 bases; unmatched junction bases: 6.

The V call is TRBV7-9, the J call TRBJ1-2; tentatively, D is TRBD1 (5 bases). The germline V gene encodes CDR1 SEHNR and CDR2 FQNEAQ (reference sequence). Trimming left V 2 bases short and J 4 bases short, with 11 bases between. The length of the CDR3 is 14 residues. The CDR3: CASSLRGAGYGYTF. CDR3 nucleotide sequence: TGTGCCAGCAGCTTAAGGGGTGCCGGCTATGGCTACACCTTC.

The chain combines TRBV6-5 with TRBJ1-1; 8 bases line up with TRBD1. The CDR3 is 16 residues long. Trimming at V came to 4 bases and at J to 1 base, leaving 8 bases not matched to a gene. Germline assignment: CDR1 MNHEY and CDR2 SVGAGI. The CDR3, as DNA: TGTGCCAGCAGTTCCCGGACAGGGCAGGGGAACACTGAAGCTTTCTTT. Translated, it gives CASSSRTGQGNTEAFF.

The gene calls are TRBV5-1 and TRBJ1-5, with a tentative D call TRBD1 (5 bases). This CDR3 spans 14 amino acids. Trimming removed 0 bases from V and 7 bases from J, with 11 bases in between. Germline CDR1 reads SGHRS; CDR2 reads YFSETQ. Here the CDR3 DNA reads TGCGCCAGCAGCTTGGGGCAGCCAGGGCAGCCCCAGCATTTT. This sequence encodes CASSLGQPGQPQHF.

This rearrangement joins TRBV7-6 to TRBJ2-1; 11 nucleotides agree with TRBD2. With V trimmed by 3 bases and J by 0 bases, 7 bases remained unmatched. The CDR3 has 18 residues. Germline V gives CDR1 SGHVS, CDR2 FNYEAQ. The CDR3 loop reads CASSFFLAGGSSYNEQFF. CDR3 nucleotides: TGTGCCAGCAGCTTTTTTCTAGCGGGGGGCAGCTCCTACAATGAGCAGTTCTTC.

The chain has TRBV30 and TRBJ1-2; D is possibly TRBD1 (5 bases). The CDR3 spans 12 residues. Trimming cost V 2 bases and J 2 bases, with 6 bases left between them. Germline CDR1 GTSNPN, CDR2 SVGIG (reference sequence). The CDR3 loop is CAWSNRNYGYTF. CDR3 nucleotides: TGTGCCTGGAGTAACAGGAACTATGGCTACACCTTC.

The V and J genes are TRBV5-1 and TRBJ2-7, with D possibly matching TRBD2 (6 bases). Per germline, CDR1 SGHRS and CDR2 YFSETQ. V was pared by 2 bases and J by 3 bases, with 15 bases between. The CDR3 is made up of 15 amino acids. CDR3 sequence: CASSLAQGLNYEQYF. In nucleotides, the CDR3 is TGCGCCAGCAGCTTAGCCCAGGGACTGAACTACGAGCAGTACTTC.

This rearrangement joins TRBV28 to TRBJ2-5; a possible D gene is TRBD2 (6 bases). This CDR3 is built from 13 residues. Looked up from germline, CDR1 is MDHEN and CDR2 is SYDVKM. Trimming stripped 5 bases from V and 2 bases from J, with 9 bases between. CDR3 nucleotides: TGTGCCAGCAGTCACCGGGGGCAAGAGACCCAGTACTTC. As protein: CASSHRGQETQYF.